This record concerns one TCR beta chain sequence. What it recognizes is unknown. The CDR3 contains 11 residues. V was trimmed by 10 bases and J by 12 bases, leaving 16 bases between them. Germline CDR1 SNHLY, CDR2 FYNNEI. Researchers ran the PCR with 60 Vbeta and 13 Jbeta primers. Clones were sequenced by immunoSEQ multiplex PCR, and TCRdb holds only the in-frame ones, with some missing. The sample gives about 210,000 clones, roughly nine tenths of which show up once; about 1.1% is in the top ten. The sample originates from a study of cytomegalovirus exposure and HLA in healthy donors. Study-wide context: About 80 million unique TCRs, all from HLA-typed donors, were included in an early release of the data. Points from the study as a whole: Serostatus for CMV was the only available immune exposure information. Some TCR beta chains (164 of them) were listed as cytomegalovirus-associated.

The chain is built from TRBV2 and TRBJ2-1, with D hard to call. The origin of this receptor is a boy between 2 and 10 years old in good health and CMV-seronegative. The sample was PBMCs. CDR3 loop: CATSTAAGQFF. In DNA form, the CDR3 reads TGTGCCACCTCAACCGCCGCCGGGCAGTTCTTC.